This T cell receptor beta chain is from a study of T cell repertoires in cytomegalovirus infection. Germline CDR1 MGHRA, CDR2 YSYEKL. Trimming took 4 bases from V and 4 from J, leaving 11 bases between them. The CDR3 is made up of 14 amino acids. A word on this clonotype: What it recognizes is unknown.

Each CDR3 protein gets one entry after TCRdb re-called the reads with MiXCR. The sample has hundreds of thousands of distinct CDR3 sequences; 30% to 40% are singletons. The TCR sequence derives from a human donor in good health (CMV status not recorded). Some clones in this sample may be carry-over from other donors' samples. The chain joins TRBV4-1 to TRBJ1-5; no clear D gene. The specimen comprised cultured CD8+ T cells from PBMCs, sampled from culture after CMV antigen stimulation. Here the CDR3 DNA reads TGCGCCAGCAGCCCTACAGACACAAATCAGCCCCAGCATTTT. This encodes CASSPTDTNQPQHF.